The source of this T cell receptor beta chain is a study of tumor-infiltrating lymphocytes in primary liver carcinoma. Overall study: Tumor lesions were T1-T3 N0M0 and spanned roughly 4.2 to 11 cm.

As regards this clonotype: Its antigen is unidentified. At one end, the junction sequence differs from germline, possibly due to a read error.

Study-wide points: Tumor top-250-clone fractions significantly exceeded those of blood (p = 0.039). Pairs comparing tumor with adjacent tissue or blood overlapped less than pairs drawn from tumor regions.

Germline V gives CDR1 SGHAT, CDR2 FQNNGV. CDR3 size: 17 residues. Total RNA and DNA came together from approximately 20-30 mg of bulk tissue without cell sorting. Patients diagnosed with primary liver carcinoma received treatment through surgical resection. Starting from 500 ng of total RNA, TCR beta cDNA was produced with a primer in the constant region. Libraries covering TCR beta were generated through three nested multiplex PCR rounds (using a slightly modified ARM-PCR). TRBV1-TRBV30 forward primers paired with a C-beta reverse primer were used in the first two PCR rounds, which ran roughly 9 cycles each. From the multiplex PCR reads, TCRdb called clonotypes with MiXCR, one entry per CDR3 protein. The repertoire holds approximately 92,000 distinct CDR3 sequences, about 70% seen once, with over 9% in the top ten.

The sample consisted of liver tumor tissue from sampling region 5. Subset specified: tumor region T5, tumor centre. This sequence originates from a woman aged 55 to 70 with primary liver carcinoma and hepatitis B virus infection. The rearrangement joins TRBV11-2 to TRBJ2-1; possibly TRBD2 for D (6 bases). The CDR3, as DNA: TGTGCAAGCAGCTTAGGTCTGGTAGTAGGAGGGCCGAATGAGCAGTCCTTC. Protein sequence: CASSLGLVVGGPNEQSF.